Listed below are T cell receptor beta chains from one sample, sequenced in a study of blood T cell repertoires in COVID-19. TCRdb's copy holds only in-frame clones and misses some; the assay was immunoSEQ multiplex PCR. The sample includes 70,000 to 100,000 clones, more than 75% of them seen just once. Input material: peripheral blood. All receptors derive from a man between 45 and 60 years old with active or convalescent COVID-19. The CDR3 runs from the conserved cysteine through the conserved F or W. D genes are given only for firm matches. Expanded clones get a size class; other rows say once, few or many, or leave the size out.

D gene: -; J gene: TRBJ1-6; clone size: -; V gene: TRBV10-3; CDR3 DNA: TGTGCCATCAGTGAGTCAGAGAGCTACTCCTATAATTCACCCCTCCACTTT; CDR3 protein: CAISESESYSYNSPLHF
D gene: TRBD1; J gene: TRBJ1-1; clone size: -; V gene: TRBV19; CDR3 DNA: TGTGCCAGTAGTCTCGGAGCGGGACAGGGTATTGGTAGGACTGAAGCTTTCTTT; CDR3 protein: CASSLGAGQGIGRTEAFF
D gene: TRBD1; J gene: TRBJ2-2; clone size: few; V gene: TRBV27; CDR3 DNA: TGTGCCAGCAGTTTAGGGACAGTAGCGACCGGGGAGCTGTTTTTT; CDR3 protein: CASSLGTVATGELFF
D gene: -; J gene: TRBJ1-4; clone size: -; V gene: TRBV29-1; CDR3 DNA: TGCAGCGCCTCGGTGGGGGGGCCAACTAATGAAAAACTGTTTTTT; CDR3 protein: CSASVGGPTNEKLFF
D gene: TRBD1; J gene: TRBJ1-4; clone size: -; V gene: TRBV4-1; CDR3 DNA: TGCGCCAGTAGGACAGGGTTCACTAATGAAAAACTGTTTTTT; CDR3 protein: CASRTGFTNEKLFF
D gene: TRBD1; J gene: TRBJ1-1; clone size: -; V gene: TRBV6-4; CDR3 DNA: TGTGCCAGCAGGGGACAGGGGATCACTGAAGCTTTCTTT; CDR3 protein: CASRGQGITEAFF
D gene: TRBD1; J gene: TRBJ1-4; clone size: once; V gene: TRBV5-1; CDR3 DNA: TGCGCCAGCAGCTCGGGACAGGGGAAGCCTAATGAAAAACTGTTTTTT; CDR3 protein: CASSSGQGKPNEKLFF
D gene: TRBD1; J gene: TRBJ1-4; clone size: -; V gene: TRBV5-1; CDR3 DNA: TGCGCCAGCAGCTTACAGGGGGCTAATGAAAAACTGTTTTTT; CDR3 protein: CASSLQGANEKLFF
D gene: TRBD1; J gene: TRBJ1-5; clone size: -; V gene: TRBV7-2; CDR3 DNA: TGTGCCAGCAGCACGGACAGGGGCTCCGGTCAGCCCCAGCATTTT; CDR3 protein: CASSTDRGSGQPQHF
D gene: TRBD2; J gene: TRBJ2-3; clone size: -; V gene: TRBV18; CDR3 DNA: TGTGCCAGCTCGCTCGCGGGACTAGCGGGGGGCACAGATACGCAGTATTTT; CDR3 protein: CASSLAGLAGGTDTQYF
D gene: -; J gene: TRBJ2-2; clone size: few; V gene: TRBV5-8; CDR3 DNA: TGTGCCAGCAGCGGGAGGCAATTCGCGAACACCGGGGAGCTGTTTTTT; CDR3 protein: CASSGRQFANTGELFF
D gene: TRBD1; J gene: TRBJ1-6; clone size: few; V gene: TRBV5-5; CDR3 DNA: TGTGCCAGCAGCTTGACTTTGGGGACAGGGGGCTCACCCCTCCACTTT; CDR3 protein: CASSLTLGTGGSPLHF
D gene: -; J gene: TRBJ2-2; clone size: -; V gene: TRBV10-3; CDR3 DNA: TGTGCCATCAGTGAGTCGAATAATAGGGGCACCGGGGAGCTGTTTTTT; CDR3 protein: CAISESNNRGTGELFF
D gene: -; J gene: TRBJ1-2; clone size: -; V gene: TRBV7-9; CDR3 DNA: TGTGCCAGCAGCCCTCAGGGTGGGGAGGTATATGGCTACACCTTC; CDR3 protein: CASSPQGGEVYGYTF
D gene: -; J gene: TRBJ1-5; clone size: once; V gene: TRBV19; CDR3 DNA: TGTGCCAGTAGTGAGACAGGTTATAGCAATCAGCCCCAGCATTTT; CDR3 protein: CASSETGYSNQPQHF
D gene: -; J gene: TRBJ1-3; clone size: few; V gene: TRBV6-4; CDR3 DNA: TGTGCCAGCAGTGACCAGAGGCAGTTCTCTGGAAACACCATATATTTT; CDR3 protein: CASSDQRQFSGNTIYF
D gene: -; J gene: TRBJ2-5; clone size: -; V gene: TRBV19; CDR3 DNA: TGTGCCAGTAGTACAACAGGGATGGAGACCCAGTACTTC; CDR3 protein: CASSTTGMETQYF
D gene: -; J gene: TRBJ1-4; clone size: -; V gene: TRBV3-1/TRBV3-2; CDR3 DNA: TGTGCCAGCAGCCAAGCGCGGCAGAGTAATGAAAAACTGTTTTTT; CDR3 protein: CASSQARQSNEKLFF
D gene: TRBD2; J gene: TRBJ2-5; clone size: -; V gene: TRBV24-1; CDR3 DNA: TGTGCCACCAGTGATTGGACTAGCGGGGGGTCAGAGACCCAGTACTTC; CDR3 protein: CATSDWTSGGSETQYF
D gene: TRBD1; J gene: TRBJ2-5; clone size: -; V gene: TRBV13; CDR3 DNA: TGTGCCAGCAGCAACCGGGACAGAGGGGCCCAGTACTTC; CDR3 protein: CASSNRDRGAQYF
D gene: TRBD2; J gene: TRBJ2-1; clone size: -; V gene: TRBV6-1; CDR3 DNA: TGTGCCAGCAGTGAGCGGGGGAGCTCCTACAATGAGCAGTTCTTC; CDR3 protein: CASSERGSSYNEQFF
D gene: -; J gene: TRBJ1-1; clone size: -; V gene: TRBV10-2; CDR3 DNA: TGCGCCAGCAGACAGGGTAGGACTGAAGCTTTCTTT; CDR3 protein: CASRQGRTEAFF
D gene: TRBD1; J gene: TRBJ1-1; clone size: -; V gene: TRBV29-1; CDR3 DNA: TGCAGCACCACCTTAGGACAGGGTGAAGCTTTCTTT; CDR3 protein: CSTTLGQGEAFF
D gene: -; J gene: TRBJ1-5; clone size: many; V gene: TRBV7-9; CDR3 DNA: TGTGCCAGCAGCGCCGCGGAACAGGGAGGCAATCAGCCCCAGCATTTT; CDR3 protein: CASSAAEQGGNQPQHF
D gene: -; J gene: TRBJ2-3; clone size: -; V gene: TRBV18; CDR3 DNA: TGTGCCAGCTCACCGGCGGGGGCGACAGATACGCAGTATTTT; CDR3 protein: CASSPAGATDTQYF
D gene: -; J gene: TRBJ2-2; clone size: -; V gene: TRBV6-4; CDR3 DNA: TGTGCCAGCAGTGACTCAGGAGGGGCCGGGGAGCTGTTTTTT; CDR3 protein: CASSDSGGAGELFF
D gene: -; J gene: TRBJ2-5; clone size: -; V gene: TRBV29-1; CDR3 DNA: TGCAGCGTTGAAGGGGCAGCAGAGACCCAGTACTTC; CDR3 protein: CSVEGAAETQYF
D gene: TRBD1; J gene: TRBJ1-1; clone size: -; V gene: TRBV6-1; CDR3 DNA: TGTGCCAGCAGTGAAGGGGGACAGACCGTCGCTTTCTTT; CDR3 protein: CASSEGGQTVAFF